Included here is one T cell receptor beta chain sequence, with context. What it binds is unknown. Germline-derived CDR1 and CDR2 are SGHTA and FQGNSA. CDR3 length: 13 residues. V shed 1 base and J shed 3 bases, with 7 bases lying between them. This sample is part of a study of vaccination effects on CD4 cells after COVID-19. Under the ViraFEST assay, PBMC were stimulated with viral peptide pools so that antigen-specific CD4+ T cells expanded. Sequencing was performed afterwards. Isolation of CD4+ T cells took place after 10 days of culture. All vaccine recipients tested negative for nucleocapsid antibodies and had never contracted SARS-CoV-2 infection. Peptides at roughly 10 ug/ml and IL-2 at 9.5 to 10 IU/ml were added to 2 million or so PBMC per well. Fresh IL-2-containing medium replaced half the medium on days 3 and 7. The repertoire was sequenced with immunoSEQ multiplex PCR; TCRdb's copy has only in-frame clones and lacks some. The sample shows 62,000 or so clones, about four fifths of them seen only once.

The sequence derives from a human donor who received a COVID-19 vaccine. The chain uses TRBV7-2 and TRBJ2-7; no definite D call. The sequencing used CD4+ T cells from PBMCs cultured with SARS-CoV-2 spike peptides, collected before COVID-19 vaccination. CDR3 coding DNA: TGTGCCAGCAGCTTAGTTCCGGGCTACGAGCAGTACGTC. Amino acids: CASSLVPGYEQYV.